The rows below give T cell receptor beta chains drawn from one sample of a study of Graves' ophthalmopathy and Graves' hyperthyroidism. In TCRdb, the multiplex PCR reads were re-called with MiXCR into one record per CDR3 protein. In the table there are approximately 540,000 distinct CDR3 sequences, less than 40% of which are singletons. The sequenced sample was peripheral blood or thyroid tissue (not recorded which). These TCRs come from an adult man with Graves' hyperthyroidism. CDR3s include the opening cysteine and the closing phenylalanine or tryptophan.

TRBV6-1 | CASTLRDTYGYTF
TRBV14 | CASSPIRGDLFF
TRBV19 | CASSVTANTGNTIYF
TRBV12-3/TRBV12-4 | CASSLSRGGNQPQHF
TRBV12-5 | CASGLNGDGSYEQYF
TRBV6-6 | CASKTGTGGGGELFF
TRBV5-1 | CAGSLKGTSGDNEQYF
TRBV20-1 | CSATTGVNEKLFF
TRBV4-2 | CASSQDPGSFNYGYTF
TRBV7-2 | CASSLTNVGTGDYEQYF
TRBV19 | CASSRETVYGYTF
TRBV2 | CASSPTGMRSYNSPLHF
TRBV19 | CATLTGVEAFF
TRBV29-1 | CSVPSGYSYEQYF
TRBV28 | CASSRRGLWSYEQYF
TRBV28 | CASSSAGQGNEKLFF
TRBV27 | CASSGGLGYTF
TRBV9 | CASSVEGSSSYEQYF
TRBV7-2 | CASSLVLGALNTEAF
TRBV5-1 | CASSVDRGAGYGYTF